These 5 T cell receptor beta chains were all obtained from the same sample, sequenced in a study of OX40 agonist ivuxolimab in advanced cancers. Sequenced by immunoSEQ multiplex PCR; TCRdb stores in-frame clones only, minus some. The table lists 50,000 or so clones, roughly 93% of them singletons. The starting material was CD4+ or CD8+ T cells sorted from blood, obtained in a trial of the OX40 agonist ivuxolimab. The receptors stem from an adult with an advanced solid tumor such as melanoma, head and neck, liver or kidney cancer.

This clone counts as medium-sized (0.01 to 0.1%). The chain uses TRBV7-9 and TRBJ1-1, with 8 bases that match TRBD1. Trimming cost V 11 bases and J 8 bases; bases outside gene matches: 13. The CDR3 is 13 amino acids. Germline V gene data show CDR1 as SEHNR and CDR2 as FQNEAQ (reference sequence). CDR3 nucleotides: TGTGCCGGTACTCAGGGGGCAACGACGGAAGCTTTCTTT. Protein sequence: CAGTQGATTEAFF.

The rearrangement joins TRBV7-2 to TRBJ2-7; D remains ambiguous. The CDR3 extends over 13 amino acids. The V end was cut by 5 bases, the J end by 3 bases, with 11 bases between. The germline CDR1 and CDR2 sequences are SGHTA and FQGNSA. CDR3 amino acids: CASSRATDYEQYF. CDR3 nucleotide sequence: TGTGCCAGCAGCCGGGCTACCGACTACGAGCAGTACTTC.

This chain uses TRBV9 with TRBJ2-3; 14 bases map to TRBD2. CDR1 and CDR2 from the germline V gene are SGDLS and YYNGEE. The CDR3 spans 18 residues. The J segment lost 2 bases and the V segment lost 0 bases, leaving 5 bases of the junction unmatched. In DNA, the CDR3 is TGTGCCAGCAGCGTAGTTGGGACTAGCGGGGGCCTCACAGATACGCAGTATTTT. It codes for CASSVVGTSGGLTDTQYF.

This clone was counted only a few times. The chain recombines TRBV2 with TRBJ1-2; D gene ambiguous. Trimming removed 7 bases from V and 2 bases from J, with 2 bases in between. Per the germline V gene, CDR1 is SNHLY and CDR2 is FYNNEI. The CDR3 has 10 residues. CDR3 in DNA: TGTGCCAGCATAAACTATGGCTACACCTTC. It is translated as CASINYGYTF.

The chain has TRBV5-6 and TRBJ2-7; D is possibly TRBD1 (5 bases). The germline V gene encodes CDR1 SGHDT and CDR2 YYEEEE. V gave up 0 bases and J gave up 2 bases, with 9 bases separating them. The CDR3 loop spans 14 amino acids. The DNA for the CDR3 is TGTGCCAGCAGCTTGGTCGACAGTGCCTACGAGCAGTACTTC. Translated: CASSLVDSAYEQYF.